These 22 T cell receptor beta chains share one sample of origin, sequenced in a study of T cell changes during pregnancy in multiple sclerosis. Some clones are missing from TCRdb's copy, which holds only in-frame ones; the method was immunoSEQ multiplex PCR. The table lists about 120,000 clones, approximately 94% of them singletons, with 6.2% in the top ten. Source: peripheral blood, taken before pregnancy. These receptors all come from a female donor with multiple sclerosis, enrolled in a pregnancy study.

V gene TRBV27 combines with J gene TRBJ1-2; D might be TRBD1 (5 bases). This CDR3 region has 13 residues. V shed 5 bases and J shed 2 bases, with 9 bases lying between them. From germline, CDR1 is MNHEY and CDR2 SMNVEV (reference sequence). This CDR3 is CASSPGFNYGYTF. The CDR3 nucleotides are TGTGCCAGCAGTCCAGGGTTCAACTATGGCTACACCTTC.

V gene TRBV6-6 combines with J gene TRBJ1-2; D is uncertain. This CDR3 is built from 15 residues. Germline CDR1 is MNHNY and CDR2 is SVGAGI (reference sequence). Trimming left V 2 bases short and J 2 bases short, with 12 bases between. The DNA of the CDR3 is TGTGCCAGCAGTTACGAACCCCGTCTAAACTATGGCTACACCTTC. Its protein is CASSYEPRLNYGYTF.

The chain joins TRBV9 to TRBJ2-2; the D gene is possibly TRBD2 (7 bases). The CDR3 loop spans 17 amino acids. V lost 0 bases to trimming and J lost 1 base, with 13 bases between them. Germline CDR1 and CDR2: SGDLS and YYNGEE. CDR3 in DNA: TGTGCCAGCAGCGTAGGGGGAGGGGGGCTGAACACCGGGGAGCTGTTTTTT. Encoded protein: CASSVGGGGLNTGELFF. Full variable domain (rest looked up from reference TRBV9 and TRBJ2-2): DSGVTQTPKHLITATGQRVTLRCSPRSGDLSVYWYQQSLDQGLQFLIQYYNGEERAKGNILERFSAQQFPDLHSELNLSSLELGDSALYFCASSVGGGGLNTGELFFGEGSRLTVL.

This chain uses TRBV7-9 with TRBJ2-1; 9 nucleotides agree with TRBD2. CDR3 length: 19 amino acids. From germline, CDR1 is SEHNR and CDR2 FQNEAQ (reference sequence). After removal of 2 bases from V and 3 bases from J, the junction contained 14 bases not matched to a gene. The CDR3, as DNA: TGTGCCAGCAGCTTAAAGGGTGGTGGGCTAGCGGGGCACTACAATGAGCAGTTCTTC. Protein product: CASSLKGGGLAGHYNEQFF.

The V and J genes are TRBV28 and TRBJ1-4; no definite D call. V lost 2 bases, J lost 0 bases, and 7 bases lay in between. Germline V lookup: CDR1 MDHEN, CDR2 SYDVKM. The CDR3 totals 15 residues. CDR3 protein: CASSLGGATNEKLFF. For the CDR3, the DNA is TGTGCCAGCAGTTTAGGAGGAGCAACTAATGAAAAACTGTTTTTT.

The genes are TRBV2 and TRBJ2-1; D is unclear. Germline CDR1 and CDR2: SNHLY and FYNNEI. The CDR3 extends over 10 amino acids. Trimming took off 3 bases at V and 16 bases at J, with 10 bases between the two ends. Here the CDR3 reads CASSDPLLFF. The CDR3 region has the DNA TGTGCCAGCAGTGATCCCCTTTTATTCTTC.

The genes are TRBV2 and TRBJ1-5; D gene uncertain. The length of the CDR3 is 12 residues. Germline assignment: CDR1 SNHLY and CDR2 FYNNEI. V was pared by 4 bases and J by 9 bases, with 10 bases between. The CDR3 loop reads CASSGLAGPQHF. DNA for the CDR3: TGTGCCAGCAGTGGCCTTGCGGGGCCCCAGCATTTT.

This chain uses TRBV5-1 with TRBJ1-1; D unclear. Trimming left V 3 bases short and J 0 bases short, with 9 bases between. The CDR3 is 14 residues long. The germline gives CDR1 SGHRS, CDR2 YFSETQ. The CDR3 nucleotides read TGCGCCAGCAGCTCGGACTTCATGAACACTGAAGCTTTCTTT. Residues: CASSSDFMNTEAFF. The full variable domain, with the rest looked up from reference TRBV5-1 and TRBJ1-1, is KAGVTQTPRYLIKTRGQQVTLSCSPISGHRSVSWYQQTPGQGLQFLFEYFSETQRNKGNFPGRFSGRQFSNSRSEMNVSTLELGDSALYLCASSSDFMNTEAFFGQGTRLTVV.

V usage is TRBV27 and J usage is TRBJ2-3, with D possibly being TRBD1 (6 bases). V was shortened by 2 bases and J by 0 bases, with 24 bases between the two germline ends. CDR1 MNHEY and CDR2 SMNVEV come from the germline V gene (reference sequence). The CDR3 is 20 amino acids. The CDR3 DNA follows: TGTGCCAGCAGTTTAAAGGGCCCTCCAGGGGCGATCAGGAGCACAGATACGCAGTATTTT. It is translated as CASSLKGPPGAIRSTDTQYF.

The chain employs TRBV28 and TRBJ2-7, with 7 positions matching TRBD1. Germline CDR1 and CDR2: MDHEN and SYDVKM. This CDR3 is 14 amino acids long. The trim removed 2 bases at V and 7 bases at J, leaving 8 bases unmatched. The CDR3, as DNA: TGTGCCAGCAGTTTACGACAGGGTTTTAGTGAGCAGTACTTC. Translation gives CASSLRQGFSEQYF.

The V and J genes are TRBV19 and TRBJ1-2, with 8 bases fitting TRBD1. V was clipped by 4 bases and J by 3 bases; unmatched bases: 4. CDR3 length equals 14 residues. Germline CDR1 is LNHDA and CDR2 is SQIVND (reference sequence). The CDR3 is CASSTPGQDYGYTF. The CDR3, as DNA: TGTGCCAGTAGTACGCCGGGACAGGACTATGGCTACACCTTC.

The chain combines TRBV28 with TRBJ2-1, with D possibly matching TRBD2 (7 bases). The CDR3 length is 15 residues. V dropped 8 bases and J dropped 7 bases, with 21 bases sitting between them. The germline V gene encodes CDR1 MDHEN and CDR2 SYDVKM. Here the CDR3 reads CASSFSSRGGNEQFF. The CDR3 DNA reads TGTGCCAGCTCCTTCAGCTCAAGGGGGGGAAATGAGCAGTTCTTC.

This rearrangement joins TRBV12-5 to TRBJ1-1; 7 positions agree with TRBD1. The length of the CDR3 is 14 residues. V lost 5 bases and J lost 4; bases outside the gene matches: 7. Germline CDR1 and CDR2: LGHNT and FRNRAP. The CDR3 region is CASGQGGATTEAFF. DNA for the CDR3: TGTGCTAGTGGTCAAGGGGGCGCGACCACTGAAGCTTTCTTT.

The chain employs TRBV27 and TRBJ2-7; TRBD1 is a possible D gene (6 bases). Trimming pared 0 bases from V and 0 bases from J, leaving 12 bases between. CDR1 and CDR2 (germline): MNHEY, SMNVEV (reference sequence). This CDR3 comprises 16 residues. CDR3 nucleotides: TGTGCCAGCAGTTTATCATGGGACACCCTCTCCTACGAGCAGTACTTC. The encoded protein is CASSLSWDTLSYEQYF.

The J gene is TRBJ1-3, the V gene TRBV6-1; D is unclear. In germline, CDR1 is MNHNS, CDR2 SASEGT. Trimming left V 2 bases short and J 0 bases short, with 11 bases between. This CDR3 comprises 16 residues. The CDR3 region has the DNA TGTGCCAGCAGTGAAAGTCCCGAACTCTCTGGAAACACCATATATTTT. This sequence encodes CASSESPELSGNTIYF.

The genes are TRBV19 and TRBJ2-3, with D unresolved. There are 15 residues in the CDR3. Trimming took off 3 bases at V and 2 bases at J, with 12 bases between the two ends. The germline V gene has CDR1 LNHDA and CDR2 SQIVND (reference sequence). The CDR3 DNA reads as TGTGCCAGTAGTATCGCCCAGAAATACACAGATACGCAGTATTTT. The encoded protein is CASSIAQKYTDTQYF.

The V call is TRBV5-5, the J call TRBJ2-2; D perhaps matches TRBD2 (6 bases). The CDR3 contains 16 residues. CDR1 and CDR2 from the germline V gene are SGHKS and YYEKEE (reference sequence). Deletions cut 0 bases from V and 1 base from J, with 10 bases between. The CDR3 loop reads CASSLVAGQNTGELFF. As DNA, the CDR3 is TGTGCCAGCAGCTTGGTGGCGGGGCAGAACACCGGGGAGCTGTTTTTT.

The chain is built from TRBV19 and TRBJ1-1; D possibly corresponds to TRBD1 (5 bases). Trimming removed 8 bases at V and 0 bases at J, with 19 bases between. The CDR3 has 16 amino acids. Germline lookup yields CDR1 LNHDA and CDR2 SQIVND (reference sequence). CDR3 coding DNA: TGTGCCAGTTACTCCCCAGGCTACAGGTTGAACACTGAAGCTTTCTTT. It specifies CASYSPGYRLNTEAFF.

The chain uses TRBV5-1 and TRBJ2-1; D is unresolved. Germline CDR1 is SGHRS and CDR2 is YFSETQ. With 0 bases removed from V and 5 bases from J, the gap between germline ends came to 9 bases. This CDR3 has 14 residues. For the CDR3, the DNA is TGCGCCAGCAGCTTGGCGTCTACAGACAATGAGCAGTTCTTC. Its translation is CASSLASTDNEQFF.

The V call is TRBV6-1, the J call TRBJ1-5; the match to TRBD1 covers 10 bases. After removal of 1 base from V and 2 bases from J, the junction contained 5 bases not matched to a gene. The germline CDR1 and CDR2 sequences are MNHNS and SASEGT. The CDR3 is 17 residues long. CDR3 bases: TGTGCCAGCAGTGAAGTCTTCGGGACAGGGGGCAATCAGCCCCAGCATTTT. It encodes CASSEVFGTGGNQPQHF.

The J gene is TRBJ2-7, the V gene TRBV28; TRBD2 agrees at 13 bases. CDR1 and CDR2 from the germline V gene are MDHEN and SYDVKM. The CDR3 contains 15 residues. After removal of 5 bases from V and 3 bases from J, the junction contained 4 bases not matched to a gene. Written as DNA, the CDR3 is TGTGCCAGCAGTCCGGGGACTAGCGGGATCTACGAGCAGTACTTC. It codes for CASSPGTSGIYEQYF. The full variable domain, with the rest looked up from reference TRBV28 and TRBJ2-7, is DVKVTQSSRYLVKRTGEKVFLECVQDMDHENMFWYRQDPGLGLRLIYFSYDVKMKEKGDIPEGYSVSREKKERFSLILESASTNQTSMYLCASSPGTSGIYEQYFGPGTRLTVT.

This rearrangement joins TRBV27 to TRBJ2-1, with a possible D match to TRBD1 (6 bases). The CDR3 has 15 amino acids. The germline V gene encodes CDR1 MNHEY and CDR2 SMNVEV (reference sequence). V was clipped by 5 bases and J by 2 bases, with 13 bases between them. In nucleotides, the CDR3 is TGTGCCAGCAGTCCAGACAGGTCTACCTACAATGAGCAGTTCTTC. As protein: CASSPDRSTYNEQFF.